These T cell receptor beta chains were read from a single sample in a study of somatic mutations in cytotoxic T cells in rheumatoid arthritis. The assay was immunoSEQ multiplex PCR, and TCRdb's table has in-frame clones only and misses some. The data hold 15,000 to 20,000 clones, with over 65% observed a single time. Sample: CD8+ T cells sorted from blood. All receptors derive from a man between 60 and 70 years old in good health. Both conserved end residues are part of each CDR3. D genes are given only for firm matches. Not every row has a clone size; where given, it reads once, few, many or a size class.

size: .; J: TRBJ2-5; D: .; V: TRBV14; DNA: TGTGCCAGCAGCCAAGATCGTCAGGGCCCTCAAGAGACCCAGTACTTC; CDR3: CASSQDRQGPQETQYF
size: .; J: TRBJ2-1; D: TRBD1; V: TRBV29-1; DNA: TGCAGCGTTGACCCGGACAGGGGGTGGGAGCGTGAGCAGTTCTTC; CDR3: CSVDPDRGWEREQFF
size: .; J: TRBJ1-1; D: TRBD1; V: TRBV6-1; DNA: TGTGCTGCGTGGGACAGGGGAACTGAAGCTTTCTTT; CDR3: CAAWDRGTEAFF
size: .; J: TRBJ1-3; D: TRBD1; V: TRBV4-1; DNA: TGCGCCAGCAGCCAAGATTTTGTGGGACAGCCTCGCTCTGGAAACACCATATATTTT; CDR3: CASSQDFVGQPRSGNTIYF
size: once; J: TRBJ2-1; D: TRBD2; V: TRBV7-6; DNA: TGTGCCAGCAGCTTAGAGCTAGCGGGGGGCAATGAGCAGTTCTTC; CDR3: CASSLELAGGNEQFF
size: .; J: TRBJ2-1; D: .; V: TRBV4-1; DNA: TGCGCCAGCAGGCCAAGCGCGGGACTGGATGAGCAGTTCTTC; CDR3: CASRPSAGLDEQFF
size: few; J: TRBJ2-1; D: .; V: TRBV9; DNA: TGTGCCAGCAGCGTAGGGGCGGGACCTTACAATGAGCAGTTCTTC; CDR3: CASSVGAGPYNEQFF
size: .; J: TRBJ1-1; D: TRBD1; V: TRBV27; DNA: TGTGCCAGCAGTTTAGGACAGGGGGCTCGAGCTTTCTTT; CDR3: CASSLGQGARAFF
size: few; J: TRBJ2-7; D: TRBD2; V: TRBV7-8; DNA: TGTGCCAGCAGCCAAGGGGAGGGCCAGGCGGAAAGCTACGAGCAGTACTTC; CDR3: CASSQGEGQAESYEQYF
size: .; J: TRBJ1-6; D: .; V: TRBV18; DNA: TGTGCCAGCTCACTCCCGACGGGAGTCTCACCCCTCCACTTT; CDR3: CASSLPTGVSPLHF
size: .; J: TRBJ2-7; D: .; V: TRBV4-2; DNA: TGTGCCAGCAGCCAAGTGGGGGGACCCATCGAGCAGTACTTC; CDR3: CASSQVGGPIEQYF
size: .; J: TRBJ2-7; D: .; V: TRBV30; DNA: TGTGCCTGGAGTGTAGAGGGATCCTACGAGCAGTACTTC; CDR3: CAWSVEGSYEQYF
size: .; J: TRBJ2-1; D: .; V: TRBV5-6; DNA: TGTGCCAGCAGCTTGCCGTGGACAGCAGACAATGAGCAGTTCTTC; CDR3: CASSLPWTADNEQFF
size: .; J: TRBJ2-2; D: TRBD2; V: TRBV18; DNA: TGTGCCAGCTCACCAGGAAAACTAGCGGAACTCACCGGGGAGCTGTTTTTT; CDR3: CASSPGKLAELTGELFF
size: .; J: TRBJ2-1; D: TRBD2; V: TRBV27; DNA: TGTGCCAGCAGCTACCTAGCGGGAACTCACTACAATGAGCAGTTCTTC; CDR3: CASSYLAGTHYNEQFF
size: .; J: TRBJ2-7; D: TRBD2; V: TRBV29-1; DNA: TGCAGCGTTGATGGTCTAGCGGGAGGTACCTACGAGCAGTACTTC; CDR3: CSVDGLAGGTYEQYF
size: .; J: TRBJ2-1; D: TRBD2; V: TRBV5-1; DNA: TGCGCCAGCAGCGCGGGTACAGCGGGAGGCGTCGGGGATGAGCAGTTCTTC; CDR3: CASSAGTAGGVGDEQFF
size: .; J: TRBJ2-1; D: TRBD2; V: TRBV6-6; DNA: TGTGCCAGCAGTTCCATACTAGCGGGAGGGGTCAATGAGCAGTTCTTC; CDR3: CASSSILAGGVNEQFF
size: .; J: TRBJ2-1; D: .; V: TRBV7-8; DNA: TGTGCCAGCAGCTTAGCCGCGACACGAGATGAGCAGTTCTTC; CDR3: CASSLAATRDEQFF
size: .; J: TRBJ1-2; D: .; V: TRBV7-8; DNA: TGTGCCAGCAGCTTAGTGGGCCAGCACTATGGCTACACCTTC; CDR3: CASSLVGQHYGYTF
size: .; J: TRBJ2-4; D: TRBD1; V: TRBV4-1; DNA: TGCGCCAGCAGCCAGGCGTTCCGGGACAGACAAAACATTCAGTACTTC; CDR3: CASSQAFRDRQNIQYF
size: .; J: TRBJ2-7; D: TRBD2; V: TRBV4-2; DNA: TGTGCCAGCAGCCAAGATGGGGTGCTAGCGGGGTTCGAGCAGTACTTC; CDR3: CASSQDGVLAGFEQYF
size: .; J: TRBJ2-7; D: .; V: TRBV19; DNA: TGTGCCAGTAGTATAGTAGGGGGAAACTACGAGCAGTACTTC; CDR3: CASSIVGGNYEQYF
size: once; J: TRBJ2-3; D: TRBD2; V: TRBV27; DNA: TGTGCCAGCAGTTTATTACCTCAGCGGGAGAGGACAGATACGCAGTATTTT; CDR3: CASSLLPQRERTDTQYF
size: .; J: TRBJ1-1; D: TRBD1; V: TRBV27; DNA: TGTGCCAGCAGGCAACCCAGCCAAGGGGGCCGTCAGGCTTTCTTT; CDR3: CASRQPSQGGRQAFF
size: few; J: TRBJ1-4; D: .; V: TRBV4-1; DNA: TGCGCCAGCAGCCAAGAAACAGGGCATAATGAAAAACTGTTTTTT; CDR3: CASSQETGHNEKLFF
size: .; J: TRBJ2-1; D: .; V: TRBV19; DNA: TGTGCCAGTAGTATAAGCAGCGGCCGCTACAATGAGCAGTTCTTC; CDR3: CASSISSGRYNEQFF
size: .; J: TRBJ2-7; D: TRBD2; V: TRBV9; DNA: TGTGCCAGCAGCGTGCGGGGGGGCGCTTTGGACGAGCAGTACTTC; CDR3: CASSVRGGALDEQYF
size: few; J: TRBJ2-7; D: .; V: TRBV6-1; DNA: TGTGCCAGCACACAGGGGTGGACTAGCTACTACGAGCAGTACTTC; CDR3: CASTQGWTSYYEQYF
size: .; J: TRBJ2-7; D: .; V: TRBV23-1; DNA: TGCGCCAGCAGTCAATCCGAGGACGAGCAGTACTTC; CDR3: CASSQSEDEQYF
size: few; J: TRBJ2-7; D: TRBD1; V: TRBV5-6; DNA: TGTGCCAGCAGCACACAAGATTGGACAGGGCTCCACTACGAGCAGTACTTC; CDR3: CASSTQDWTGLHYEQYF
size: .; J: TRBJ2-4; D: TRBD1; V: TRBV25-1; DNA: TGTGCCAGCAGTGAATGGGACAGTGCGGAGAAAAACATTCAGTACTTC; CDR3: CASSEWDSAEKNIQYF
size: .; J: TRBJ1-2; D: TRBD1; V: TRBV5-5; DNA: TGTGCCAGCAGCGAGACAGGGAAATCCAACTATGGCTACACCTTC; CDR3: CASSETGKSNYGYTF